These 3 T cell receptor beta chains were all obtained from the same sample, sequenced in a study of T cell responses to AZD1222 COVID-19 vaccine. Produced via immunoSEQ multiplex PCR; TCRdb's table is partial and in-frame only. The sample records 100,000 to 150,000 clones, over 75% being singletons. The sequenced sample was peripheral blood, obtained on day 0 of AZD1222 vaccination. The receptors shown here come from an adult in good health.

The CDR3 DNA is TGTGCCAGCAGCTTAGATCGGGGGACGATCCTCACAGATACGCAGTATTTT. Translated, it gives CASSLDRGTILTDTQYF. This chain uses TRBV7-9 with TRBJ2-3, with TRBD2 as a possible D gene (6 bases). The CDR3 consists of 17 residues. Germline CDR1 is SEHNR and CDR2 is FQNEAQ (reference sequence). The ends were cut back, 1 base at V and 2 bases at J, with 16 bases in the middle.

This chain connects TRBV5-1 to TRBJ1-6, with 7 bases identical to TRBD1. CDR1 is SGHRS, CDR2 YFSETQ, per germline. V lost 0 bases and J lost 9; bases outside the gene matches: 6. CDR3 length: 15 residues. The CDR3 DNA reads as TGCGCCAGCAGCTTGGGGGGACAGAGTCTTTCACCCCTCCACTTT. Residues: CASSLGGQSLSPLHF.

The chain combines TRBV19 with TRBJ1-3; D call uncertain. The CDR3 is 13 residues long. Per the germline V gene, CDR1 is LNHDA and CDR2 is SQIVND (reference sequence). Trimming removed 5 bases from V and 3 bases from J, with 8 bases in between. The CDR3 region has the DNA TGTGCCAGTAGTTGGGGTCGTGGAAACACCATATATTTT. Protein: CASSWGRGNTIYF.